The clone carrying this TCR beta chain has at least ten counts. Per the germline V gene, CDR1 is DFQATT and CDR2 is SNEGSKA (reference sequence). Trimming took off 6 bases at V and 3 bases at J, with 18 bases between the two ends. The CDR3 sequence is 14 residues long. TCRdb re-called the 5' RACE reads through MiXCR, storing one row per CDR3 protein. The sample lists around 320,000 distinct CDR3 sequences; approximately 14% were seen once. The sample belongs to a study of T-cell memory formation after mild COVID-19. This chain uses TRBV20-1 with TRBJ2-7; D may be TRBD2 (5 bases). The sample comprised PBMCs or a T cell subset sorted from them (not recorded which). This TCR derives from a young man who had mild COVID-19 (a few samples of this study predate the infection). Cell type and time point are not known. CDR3 nucleotides: TGCAGTGCCACGGACGGACCCGGGGACTACGAGCAGTACGTC. Translation gives CSATDGPGDYEQYV.